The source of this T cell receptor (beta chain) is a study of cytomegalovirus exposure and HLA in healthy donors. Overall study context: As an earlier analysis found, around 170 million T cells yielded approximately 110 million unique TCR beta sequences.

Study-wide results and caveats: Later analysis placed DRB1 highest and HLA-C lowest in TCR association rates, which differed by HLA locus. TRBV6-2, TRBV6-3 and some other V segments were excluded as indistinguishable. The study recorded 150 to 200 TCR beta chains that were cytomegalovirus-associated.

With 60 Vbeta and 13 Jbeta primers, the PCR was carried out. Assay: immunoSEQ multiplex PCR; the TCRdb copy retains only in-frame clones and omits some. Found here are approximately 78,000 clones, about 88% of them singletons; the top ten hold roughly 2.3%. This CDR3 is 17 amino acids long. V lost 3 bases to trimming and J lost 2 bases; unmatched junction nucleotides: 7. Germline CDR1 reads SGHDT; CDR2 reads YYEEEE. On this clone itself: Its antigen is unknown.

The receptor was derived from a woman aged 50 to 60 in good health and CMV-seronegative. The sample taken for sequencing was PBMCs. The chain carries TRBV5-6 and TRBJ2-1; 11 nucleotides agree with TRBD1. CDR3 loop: CASSWSPGQGAYNEQFF. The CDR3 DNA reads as TGTGCCAGCAGCTGGAGCCCGGGACAGGGGGCCTACAATGAGCAGTTCTTC. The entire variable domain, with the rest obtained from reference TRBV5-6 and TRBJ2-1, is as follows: DAGVTQSPTHLIKTRGQQVTLRCSPKSGHDTVSWYQQALGQGPQFIFQYYEEEERQRGNFPDRFSGHQFPNYSSELNVNALLLGDSALYLCASSWSPGQGAYNEQFFGPGTRLTVL.